This T cell receptor (beta chain) emerged from a study of cytotoxic CD8 clonotypes in ibrutinib-treated CLL. Study as a whole: Partial responses numbered roughly 25 and complete responses 2; after a median around 63 months, 14 stayed remitted and roughly twelve progressed. A median around twelve months of treatment, range 6 to 36, preceded the collection of response samples.

The table came from immunoSEQ multiplex PCR; TCRdb's copy has only in-frame clones and leaves some out. The profile shows some 200,000 clones, 79% of them singletons. Trimming shortened V by 1 base and J by 0 bases, and 14 bases separated the two germline ends. The CDR3 has 17 residues. Germline CDR1 and CDR2: SGHTS and YDEGEE. This clone was seen a handful of times. Its antigen is currently unknown. Overall study results and limits: Circulating CD8+ T-cell counts were tracked by baseline clonality, which exceeded that of age-matched healthy donors. Clonality went up at the time of ibrutinib response, stayed stable in sustained remission, and later dropped back toward its baseline level at progression.

The rearrangement uses TRBV5-8 and TRBJ2-1; D unclear. The sample was PBMCs, taken after 12 months of ibrutinib treatment. This clonotype was obtained from a human donor with chronic lymphocytic leukemia. The CDR3 nucleotides are TGTGCCAGCAGCTTGCCTCCTGGTCAAAGCTCCTACAATGAGCAGTTCTTC. It translates to CASSLPPGQSSYNEQFF. Combining the CDR3 with reference TRBV5-8 and TRBJ2-1 gives the whole variable domain EAGVTQSPTHLIKTRGQQATLRCSPISGHTSVYWYQQALGLGLQFLLWYDEGEERNRGNFPPRFSGRQFPNYSSELNVNALELEDSALYLCASSLPPGQSSYNEQFFGPGTRLTVL.